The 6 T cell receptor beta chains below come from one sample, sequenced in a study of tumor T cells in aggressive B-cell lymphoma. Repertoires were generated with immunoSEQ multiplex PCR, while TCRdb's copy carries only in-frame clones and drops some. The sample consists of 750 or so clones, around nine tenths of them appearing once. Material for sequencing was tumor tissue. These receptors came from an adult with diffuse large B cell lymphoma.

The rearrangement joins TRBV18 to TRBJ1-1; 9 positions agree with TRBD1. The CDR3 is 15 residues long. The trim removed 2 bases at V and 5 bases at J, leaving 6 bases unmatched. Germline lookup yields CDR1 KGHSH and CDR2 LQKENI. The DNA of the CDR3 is TGTGCCAGCTCACCAGCAAGGACAGGGGTTACTGAAGCTTTCTTT. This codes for CASSPARTGVTEAFF.

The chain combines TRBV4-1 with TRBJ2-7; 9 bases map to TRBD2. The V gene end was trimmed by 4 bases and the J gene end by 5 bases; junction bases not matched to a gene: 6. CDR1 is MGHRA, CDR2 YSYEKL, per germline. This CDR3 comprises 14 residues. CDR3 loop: CASSRSGTSHEQYF. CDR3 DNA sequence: TGCGCCAGCAGCCGCTCCGGGACTAGCCACGAGCAGTACTTC.

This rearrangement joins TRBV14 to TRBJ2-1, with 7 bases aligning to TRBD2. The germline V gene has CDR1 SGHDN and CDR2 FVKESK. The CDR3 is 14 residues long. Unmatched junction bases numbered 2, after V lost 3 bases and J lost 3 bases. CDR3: CASSQGGNYNEQFF. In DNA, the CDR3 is TGTGCCAGCAGCCAGGGGGGGAACTACAATGAGCAGTTCTTC.

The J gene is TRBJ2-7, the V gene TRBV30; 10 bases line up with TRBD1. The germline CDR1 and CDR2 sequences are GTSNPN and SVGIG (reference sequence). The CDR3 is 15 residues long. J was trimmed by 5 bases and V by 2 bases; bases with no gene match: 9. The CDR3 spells CAWSIPGQGTHEQYF. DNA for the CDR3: TGTGCCTGGAGTATACCGGGACAGGGGACCCACGAGCAGTACTTC.

CDR3 loop: CASSPLSGEKLFF. Here the CDR3 DNA reads TGTGCCAGCTCACCCTTGTCGGGTGAAAAACTGTTTTTT. The chain links TRBV18 to TRBJ1-4, with D hard to call. The CDR3 extends over 13 amino acids. The germline CDR1 and CDR2 sequences are KGHSH and LQKENI. V gave up 3 bases and J gave up 7 bases, with 9 bases separating them.

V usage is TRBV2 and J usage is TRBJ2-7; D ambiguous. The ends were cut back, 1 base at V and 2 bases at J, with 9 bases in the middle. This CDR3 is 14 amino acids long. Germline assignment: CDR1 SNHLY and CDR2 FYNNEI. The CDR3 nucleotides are TGTGCCAGCAGTGAAGGGGCACCGACCTACGAGCAGTACTTC. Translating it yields CASSEGAPTYEQYF.